This TCR beta chain was obtained from a study of shared clonotypes between healthy human individuals (dated by TCRdb to the early 2020s). Concerning the study at large: Two women and a few men aged 18 to 49 years were included in the cohort. To increase sequencing depth and limit assay-specific biases, different laboratories used diverse techniques to prepare libraries and sequence TCR repertoires. The study deeply sequenced blood TCR repertoires of about 5 healthy adults to estimate repertoire size and the extent of clonotype sharing between individuals. Between about 0.9 and 8.9 billion PBMCs per donor were obtained by leukapheresis. Per donor, three plates each were used for CD4 naive and CD4 memory, two for CD8 naive, and one for CD8 memory.

Concerning this clone itself: Its antigen remains undetermined. Per-base qualities were not stored, and no clone one base away is much larger.

CD8 naive samples were obtained by positive selection for CCR7 among CD45RO-negative cells, yielding a CD45RA+CCR7+ population from which TemRA cells were excluded. Donors were healthy HIV-negative adults with no recently reported acute infections or vaccinations. Every donor was a Caucasian adult living in Nashville, Tennessee, USA. Blood was collected by leukapheresis, and PBMCs were isolated by Ficoll-Histopaque density gradient centrifugation and then cryopreserved in liquid nitrogen vapor phase. Analytical flow cytometry was used to check the purity and quantity of every magnetically sorted T cell population. Genomic DNA was isolated from each sorted fraction and quantified by UV absorbance on a Nanodrop 2000c. Using the deep immunoSEQ assay, TCR CDR3 regions were amplified from genomic DNA by multiplex PCR. Extracted genomic DNA from each cell subset was distributed evenly across all wells of several immunoSEQ 96-well plates, and each plate was treated as a replicate. For sorted subsets, each replicate PCR was loaded with about 0.2 ug genomic DNA, equivalent to 30,000 or so T cell genomes. Purified libraries were measured with a Qubit 3.0 fluorometer, size-checked on a Bioanalyzer 2100, and measured again with the KAPA Library Quantification kit. Each immunoSEQ 96-well plate was sequenced on its own single-read 150-cycle Illumina NextSeq 550 flow cell. On the authors' methods: Because the immunoSEQ output included only junctional sequences and no quality scores, the filtering could not be the same as the filtering used for full-length reads. Sequences were annotated with PyIR, a Python wrapper for IgBLAST v1.9, using IMGT germline references to assign V/J genes and CDR3. Reads were filtered out if the reads had weak V/J assignments (E-value above 1e-6), no CDR3, stop codons, out-of-frame junctions, or ambiguous translated residues. V3J clonotypes were defined as sequences sharing the same inferred V gene, J gene, and CDR3 amino acid sequence. Percentage overlap between repertoires was computed as shared unique clonotypes divided by the size of the smaller repertoire. Richness of each repertoire was evaluated using RTK rarefaction, the Chao1 estimator, and Recon v2.1 estimates of unobserved clonotypes. Generation probabilities were computed with OLGA for all TCRbeta clonotypes obtained by the gDNA method from several donors. The table comes from immuneACCESS by way of TCRdb, which keeps in-frame sequences with V and J called. Part of the clones is missing from these tables; in studies checked, under half for an unresolved V gene and the rest for unknown reasons. The V and J calls and clone size are taken from that table; D and trimming were inferred from the DNA. This sample lists more than 2 million clones; 93% were detected once. The leading ten clones occupy over 1.5% of the sample.

What the study reported, not specific to this receptor: Higher generation probabilities were observed for clonotypes shared by all four sorted-subset donors than for non-shared clonotypes. Even with the large sequencing depth, rarefaction of the sorted-subset datasets indicated that sequencing was incomplete. Sampling was limited to blood, and TCR repertoires in tissue likely differ from TCR repertoires in blood. Estimated clonotype richness was generally larger for naive than for memory subsets. When a handful of donors were compared, the shared fraction of clonotypes was 5% to 6.5% for naive CD4, approximately 3.5% for naive CD8, 2% to 2.5% for memory CD4, and 0.4% for memory CD8. The genetic and exposure-history diversity represented was limited by the small number of donors. Pairwise subsampling indicated that sequencing depth was expected to affect the degree of clonotype sharing among donors.

V was cut back by 3 bases and J by 0 bases, leaving a gap of 9 bases between them. For CDR1 and CDR2, the germline V gene lists SNHLY and FYNNEI. The CDR3, cysteine through phenylalanine, is 15 amino acids long. Only the CDR3 part of the read is kept: 45 bases, read in frame from the first base. The receptor chain draws on TRBV2 and TRBJ2-1; the D gene lacks a confident call. This clonotype was obtained from a man between 18 and 29 years old in good health. Some clones in this sample may be carry-over from other donors' samples. Material: naive CD8+ T cells from PBMCs. Interpreted using the paper, the cell subset or site label stands for: CD45RA+CCR7+. The CDR3 protein: CASSDPVYSYNEQFF. The DNA is as follows: TGTGCCAGCAGTGACCCAGTGTACTCCTACAATGAGCAGTTCTTC.